This T cell receptor beta chain was observed in a study of T cell repertoires in cytomegalovirus infection. Study outcomes and limitations: Cumulative public TCR beta family frequency identified carriers of CMV plus the relevant HLA.

This clonotype was counted ten times or more. No antigen is known for it. This CDR3 contains 16 residues. V lost 6 bases, J lost 6 bases, and 21 bases lay in between. Germline CDR1 reads ENHRY; CDR2 reads SYGVKD. TCRdb re-called the reads through MiXCR, storing one row per CDR3 protein. The sample contains fewer than 650,000 distinct CDR3 sequences, 40% of which appear only once. The receptor comes from a human donor in good health (CMV status not recorded). Some clones in this sample may be carry-over from other donors' samples. This sequence joins TRBV10-3 and TRBJ2-1; D may be TRBD2 (7 bases). The sequenced sample was cultured PBMCs, obtained from culture after CMV antigen stimulation. Here the CDR3 DNA reads TGTGCCATCAGGGGCTCGCTTGGGGGGGCCGTCAATGAGCAGTTCTTC. Translated: CAIRGSLGGAVNEQFF.